Sequencing of this T cell receptor (beta chain) was carried out in a study of shared clonotypes between healthy human individuals. This CDR3 spans 15 amino acids. Trimming removed 0 bases from V and 1 base from J, with 9 bases in between. CDR1 is MNHEY and CDR2 is SVGAGI in the germline V gene. Study outcomes and limitations: Exclusively blood specimens were collected; tissue repertoires likely differ.

The count of this clone is one. Its antigen is undetermined. Donors were healthy HIV-negative adults without recently reported acute infections or vaccinations. Caucasian adults living in Nashville, Tennessee, provided all samples. Profiled with immunoSEQ multiplex PCR; TCRdb holds only in-frame clones, not every one. The table shows 450,000 or so clones, with roughly three quarters occurring only once. This chain connects TRBV6-5 to TRBJ1-1; D unresolved. The sequence was collected from a woman aged 40 to 49 in good health. Some clones in this sample may be carry-over from other donors' samples. The specimen sequenced was PBMCs. The CDR3 DNA follows: TGTGCCAGCAGTTACTCGGCGCGAGGGAACACTGAAGCTTTCTTT. Translated, it gives CASSYSARGNTEAFF.